This T cell receptor (beta chain) appears in the sequencing data of a study of response to subunit inactivated influenza vaccine. Notes on the study in general: Researchers suggested that each seasonal influenza vaccination recruits few new T cells.

The CDR3 loop spans 12 amino acids. With 2 bases removed from V and 5 bases from J, the gap between germline ends came to 4 bases. Germline values: CDR1 MNHEY, CDR2 SVGEGT. MiXCR, applied by TCRdb to the RT-PCR reads, yields one record per CDR3 protein. Among about half a million distinct CDR3 sequences listed, around 25% were seen once. The table lists this clonotype with a few counts. Its cognate antigen is unknown. Sequencing used CD4+ T cells sorted from PBMCs, obtained about 5 days after vaccination. This sequence was found in a man aged 50-59 years who received an inactivated influenza vaccine. This chain connects TRBV6-2 or TRBV6-3 to TRBJ2-1; D is uncertain. The CDR3 DNA sequence: TGTGCCAGCAGTTACGTGAACAATGAGCAGTTCTTC. This sequence encodes CASSYVNNEQFF.